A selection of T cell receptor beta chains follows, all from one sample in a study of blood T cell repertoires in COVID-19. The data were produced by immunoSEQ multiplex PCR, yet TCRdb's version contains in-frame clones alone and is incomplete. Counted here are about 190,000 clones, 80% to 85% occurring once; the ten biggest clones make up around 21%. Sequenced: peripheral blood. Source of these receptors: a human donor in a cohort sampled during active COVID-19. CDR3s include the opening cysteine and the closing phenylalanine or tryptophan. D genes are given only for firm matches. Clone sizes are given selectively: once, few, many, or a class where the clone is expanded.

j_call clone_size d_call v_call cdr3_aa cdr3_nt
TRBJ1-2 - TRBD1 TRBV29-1 CSVSPPTGGVGYTF TGCAGCGTCTCTCCCCCAACAGGGGGCGTTGGCTACACCTTC
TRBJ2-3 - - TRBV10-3 CAVGRSADTQYF TGTGCCGTAGGGAGGAGCGCAGATACGCAGTATTTT
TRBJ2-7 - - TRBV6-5 CASSYGSAEEQYF TGTGCCAGCAGTTACGGGTCCGCGGAGGAGCAGTACTTC
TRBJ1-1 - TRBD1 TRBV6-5 CASSVAGGSTEAFF TGTGCCAGCAGCGTAGCAGGGGGCTCCACTGAAGCTTTCTTT
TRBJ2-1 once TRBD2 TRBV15 CATRTLAGGSYNEQFF TGTGCCACCAGAACACTAGCGGGGGGATCGTACAATGAGCAGTTCTTC
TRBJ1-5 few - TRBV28 CASSQEFAQHF TGTGCCAGCAGCCAGGAATTCGCCCAGCATTTT
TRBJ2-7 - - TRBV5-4 CASSLRGSYEQYF TGTGCCAGCAGCCTCCGGGGGTCCTACGAGCAGTACTTC
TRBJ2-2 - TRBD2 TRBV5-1 CASSLPAGWNTGELFF TGCGCCAGCAGCTTGCCAGCGGGGTGGAACACCGGGGAGCTGTTTTTT
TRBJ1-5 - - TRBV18 CASSLDRFSQPQHF TGTGCCAGCTCACTGGACAGATTTTCTCAGCCCCAGCATTTT
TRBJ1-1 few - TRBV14 CASSQVEGSLAFF TGTGCCAGCAGCCAAGTGGAGGGATCTTTAGCTTTCTTT
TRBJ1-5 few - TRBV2 CASSARGNNQPQHF TGTGCCAGCAGTGCCCGGGGGAACAATCAGCCCCAGCATTTT
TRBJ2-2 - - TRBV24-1 CATAGPGVDTGELFF TGTGCCACCGCCGGTCCAGGGGTCGACACCGGGGAGCTGTTTTTT
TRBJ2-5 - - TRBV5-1 CASSRTAGTQETQYF TGCGCCAGCAGCAGGACAGCGGGGACCCAAGAGACCCAGTACTTC
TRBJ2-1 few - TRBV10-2 CASSESQGTTYNEQFF TGCGCCAGCAGTGAGTCGCAGGGGACCACCTACAATGAGCAGTTCTTC
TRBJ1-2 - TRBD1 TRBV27 CASSATGSGYTF TGTGCCAGCAGTGCGACAGGGTCCGGCTACACCTTC
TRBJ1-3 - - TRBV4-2 CASSSSQRAPGNTIYF TGTGCCAGCAGCTCGTCCCAGCGAGCGCCTGGAAACACCATATATTTT
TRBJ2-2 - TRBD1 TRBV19 CASSSTGGVGELFF TGTGCCAGTAGTTCGACAGGGGGCGTCGGGGAGCTGTTTTTT
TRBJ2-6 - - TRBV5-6 CASSWTVLSSGANVLTF TGTGCCAGCAGCTGGACAGTTCTAAGCTCTGGGGCCAACGTCCTGACTTTC
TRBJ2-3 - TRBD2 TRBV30 CAWSGARASGSTDTQYF TGTGCCTGGAGCGGGGCGCGGGCTAGCGGGAGCACAGATACGCAGTATTTT
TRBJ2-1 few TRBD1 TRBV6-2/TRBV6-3 CASSPRTGEQFF TGTGCCAGCAGTCCGCGGACAGGTGAGCAGTTCTTC
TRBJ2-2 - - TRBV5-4 CASSLDLASNTGELFF TGTGCCAGCAGCTTGGATCTAGCTTCGAACACCGGGGAGCTGTTTTTT